This T cell receptor (beta chain) was recorded in a study of blood T cell repertoires in COVID-19. Study information: From the United States, Italy and Spain came samples of acute and convalescent COVID-19. In each case, the material was cDNA or gDNA derived from T cells, B-cell-depleted T cells, or PBMCs.

Methods used by the authors: Nucleated cell number was recorded as an estimate derived from reference gene primer amplification. Generated by immunoSEQ multiplex PCR, the TCRdb table keeps only in-frame clones and is missing some. The V and J calls and the clone size are those of that table, but D and trimming were determined from the DNA. The profile shows approximately 6,400 clones, around 89% of them singletons. J gave up 1 base and V 2 bases, and 3 bases lay outside the gene matches. Germline CDR1 is MNHNY and CDR2 is SVGAGI (reference sequence). This CDR3 has 16 residues. V is TRBV6-6 and J is TRBJ1-5, with 9 bases aligning to TRBD1. Specimen: peripheral blood. The origin of this receptor is a human donor in a cohort sampled during active COVID-19. CDR3 sequence: CASSYPGTGSNQPQHF. CDR3 DNA: TGTGCCAGCAGTTACCCCGGGACAGGGAGCAATCAGCCCCAGCATTTT.